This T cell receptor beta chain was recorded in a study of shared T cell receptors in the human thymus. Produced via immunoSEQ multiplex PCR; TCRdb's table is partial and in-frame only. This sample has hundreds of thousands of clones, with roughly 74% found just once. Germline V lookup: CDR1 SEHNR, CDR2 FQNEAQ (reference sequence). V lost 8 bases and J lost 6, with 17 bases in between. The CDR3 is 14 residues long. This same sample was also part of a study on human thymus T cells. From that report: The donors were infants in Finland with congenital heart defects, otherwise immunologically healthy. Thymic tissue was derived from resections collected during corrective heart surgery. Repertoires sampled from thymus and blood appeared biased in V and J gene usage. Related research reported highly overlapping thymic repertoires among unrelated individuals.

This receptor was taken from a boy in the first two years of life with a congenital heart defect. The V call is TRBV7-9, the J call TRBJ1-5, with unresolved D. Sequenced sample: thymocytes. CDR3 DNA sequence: TGTGCCAGCCACGACGGGGTGGGCACTCAGCCCCAGCATTTT. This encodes CASHDGVGTQPQHF.